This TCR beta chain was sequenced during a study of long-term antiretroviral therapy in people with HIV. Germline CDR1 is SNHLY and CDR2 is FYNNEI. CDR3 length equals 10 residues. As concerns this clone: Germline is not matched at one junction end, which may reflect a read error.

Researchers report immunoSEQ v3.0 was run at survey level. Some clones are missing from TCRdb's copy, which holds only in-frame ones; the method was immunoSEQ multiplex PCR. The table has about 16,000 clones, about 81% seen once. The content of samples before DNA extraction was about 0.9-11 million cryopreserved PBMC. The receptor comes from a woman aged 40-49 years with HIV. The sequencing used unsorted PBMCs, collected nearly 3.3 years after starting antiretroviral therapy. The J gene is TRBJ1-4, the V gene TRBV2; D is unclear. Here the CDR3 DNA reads TGTGCCAGCAGTGAAGACGGCCTGGTTTTT. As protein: CASSEDGLVF.